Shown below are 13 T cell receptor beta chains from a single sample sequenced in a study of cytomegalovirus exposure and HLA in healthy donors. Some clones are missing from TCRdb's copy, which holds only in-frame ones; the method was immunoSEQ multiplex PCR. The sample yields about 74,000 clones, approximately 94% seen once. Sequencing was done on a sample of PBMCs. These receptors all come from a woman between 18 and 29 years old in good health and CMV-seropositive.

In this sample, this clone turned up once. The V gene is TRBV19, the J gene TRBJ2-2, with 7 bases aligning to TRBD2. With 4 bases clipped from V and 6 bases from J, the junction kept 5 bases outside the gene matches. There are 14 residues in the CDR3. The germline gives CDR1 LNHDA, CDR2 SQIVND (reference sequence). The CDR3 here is CASSTQRGSGELFF. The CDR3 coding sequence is TGTGCCAGTAGTACTCAGCGGGGATCCGGGGAGCTGTTTTTT.

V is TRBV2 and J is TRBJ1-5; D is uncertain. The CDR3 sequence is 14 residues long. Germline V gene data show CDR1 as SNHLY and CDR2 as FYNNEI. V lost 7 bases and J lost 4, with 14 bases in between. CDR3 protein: CASIGAGENQPQHF. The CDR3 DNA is TGTGCCAGCATCGGAGCCGGGGAAAATCAGCCCCAGCATTTT.

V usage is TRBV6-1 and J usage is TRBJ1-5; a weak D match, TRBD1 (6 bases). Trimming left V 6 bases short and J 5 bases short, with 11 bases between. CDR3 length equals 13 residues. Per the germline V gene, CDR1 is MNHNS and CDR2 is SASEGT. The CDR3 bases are TGTGCCAGCAGCTGGACAGCAGATCAGCCCCAGCATTTT. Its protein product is CASSWTADQPQHF.

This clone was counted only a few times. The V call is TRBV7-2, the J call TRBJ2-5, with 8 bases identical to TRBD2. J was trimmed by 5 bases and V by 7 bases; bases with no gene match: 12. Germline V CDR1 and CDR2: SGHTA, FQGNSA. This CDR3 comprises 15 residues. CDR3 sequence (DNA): TGTGCCAGCACCCAACGGGGGGGGCGCATGGAGACCCAGTACTTC. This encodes CASTQRGGRMETQYF.

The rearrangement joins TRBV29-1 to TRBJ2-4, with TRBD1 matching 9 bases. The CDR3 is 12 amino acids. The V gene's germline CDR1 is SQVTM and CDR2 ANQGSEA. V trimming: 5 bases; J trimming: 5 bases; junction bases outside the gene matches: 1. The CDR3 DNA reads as TGCAGCGTTTGGACAGGGGAAAACATTCAGTACTTC. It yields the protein CSVWTGENIQYF.

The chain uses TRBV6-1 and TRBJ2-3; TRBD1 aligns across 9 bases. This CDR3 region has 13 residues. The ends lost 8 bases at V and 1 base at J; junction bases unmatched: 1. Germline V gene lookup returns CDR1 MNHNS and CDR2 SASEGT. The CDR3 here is CASWTGGTDTQYF. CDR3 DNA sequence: TGTGCCAGCTGGACAGGGGGCACAGATACGCAGTATTTT.

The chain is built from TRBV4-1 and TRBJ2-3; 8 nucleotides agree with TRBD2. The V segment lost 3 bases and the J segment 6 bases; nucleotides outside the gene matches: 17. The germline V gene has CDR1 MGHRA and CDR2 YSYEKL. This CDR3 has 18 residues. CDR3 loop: CASSQMVRPAGASDTQYF. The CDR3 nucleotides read TGCGCCAGCAGCCAGATGGTACGCCCAGCGGGAGCTTCGGATACGCAGTATTTT.

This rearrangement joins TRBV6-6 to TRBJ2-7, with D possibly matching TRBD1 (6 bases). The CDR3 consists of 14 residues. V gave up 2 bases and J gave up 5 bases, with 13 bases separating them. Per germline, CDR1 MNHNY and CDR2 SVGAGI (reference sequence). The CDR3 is CASSYVTGSNEQYF. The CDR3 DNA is TGTGCCAGCAGTTACGTAACAGGGTCTAACGAGCAGTACTTC.

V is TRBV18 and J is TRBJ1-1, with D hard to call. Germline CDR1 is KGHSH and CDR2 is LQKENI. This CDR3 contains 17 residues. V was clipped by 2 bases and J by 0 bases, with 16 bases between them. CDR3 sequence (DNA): TGTGCCAGCTCACCAGACGTCCAGGCCCTCATGAACACTGAAGCTTTCTTT. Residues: CASSPDVQALMNTEAFF.

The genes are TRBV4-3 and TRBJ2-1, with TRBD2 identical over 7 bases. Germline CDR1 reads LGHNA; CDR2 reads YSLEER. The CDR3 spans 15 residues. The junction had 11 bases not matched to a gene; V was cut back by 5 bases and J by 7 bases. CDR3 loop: CASSARGVGSNEQFF. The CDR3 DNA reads TGCGCCAGCAGCGCACGGGGGGTCGGTTCGAATGAGCAGTTCTTC.

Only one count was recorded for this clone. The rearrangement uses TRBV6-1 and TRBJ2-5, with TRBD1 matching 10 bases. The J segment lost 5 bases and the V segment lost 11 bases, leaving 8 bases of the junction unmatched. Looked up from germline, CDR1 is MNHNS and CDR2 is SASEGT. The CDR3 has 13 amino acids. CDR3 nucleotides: TGTGCCGGTGGGACAGGGGATTGGGAGACCCAGTACTTC. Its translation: CAGGTGDWETQYF.

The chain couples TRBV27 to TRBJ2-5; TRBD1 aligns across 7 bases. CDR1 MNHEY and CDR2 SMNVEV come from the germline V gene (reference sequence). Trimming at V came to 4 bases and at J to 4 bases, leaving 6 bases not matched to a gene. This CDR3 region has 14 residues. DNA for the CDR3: TGTGCCAGCAGTTCCAACAGGGGTCGAGAGACCCAGTACTTC. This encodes CASSSNRGRETQYF.

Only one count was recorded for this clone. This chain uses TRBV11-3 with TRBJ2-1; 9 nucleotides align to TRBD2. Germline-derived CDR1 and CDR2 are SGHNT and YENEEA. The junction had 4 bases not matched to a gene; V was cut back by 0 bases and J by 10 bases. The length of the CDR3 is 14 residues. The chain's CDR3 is CASSLETTSGEQFF. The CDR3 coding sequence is TGTGCCAGCAGCTTAGAGACAACTAGCGGGGAGCAGTTCTTC.